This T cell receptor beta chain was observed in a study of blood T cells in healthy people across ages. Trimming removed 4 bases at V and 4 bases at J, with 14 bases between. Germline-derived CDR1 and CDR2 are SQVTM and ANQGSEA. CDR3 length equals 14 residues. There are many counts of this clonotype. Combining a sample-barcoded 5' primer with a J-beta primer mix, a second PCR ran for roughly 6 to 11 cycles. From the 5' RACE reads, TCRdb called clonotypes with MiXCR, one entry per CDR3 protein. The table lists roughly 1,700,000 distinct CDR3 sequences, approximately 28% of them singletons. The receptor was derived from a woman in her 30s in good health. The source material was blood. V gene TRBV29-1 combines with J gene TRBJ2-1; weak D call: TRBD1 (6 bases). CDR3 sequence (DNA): TGCAGCGTTGCGTCCGGGACACATTACAATGAGCAGTTCTTC. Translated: CSVASGTHYNEQFF.